Listed here are 16 T cell receptor beta chains from one sample, sequenced in a study of T cell repertoires in cytomegalovirus infection. TCRdb used MiXCR to reprocess the reads, holding one entry per CDR3 protein. The repertoire holds some 150,000 distinct CDR3 sequences, with about 25% as singletons. Sequenced: PBMCs. The receptors were sampled from a human donor in good health (CMV status not recorded). Some clones in this sample may be carry-over from other donors' samples.

V is TRBV6-5 and J is TRBJ1-2; 9 bases fit TRBD1. V gave up 6 bases and J gave up 5 bases; unmatched junction bases: 4. Germline V gene lookup returns CDR1 MNHEY and CDR2 SVGAGI. The CDR3 runs 13 residues. The CDR3 loop reads CASSRTGAYGYTF. CDR3 in DNA: TGTGCCAGCAGCCGGACAGGGGCTTATGGCTACACCTTC.

This clonotype showed up just a few times. The V and J genes are TRBV19 and TRBJ1-2; 10 positions agree with TRBD1. The germline gives CDR1 LNHDA, CDR2 SQIVND (reference sequence). The CDR3 totals 13 residues. V shed 7 bases, J shed 7 bases, and the junction held 6 bases outside the gene matches. CDR3 DNA: TGTGCCAGTAAAAGGGACAGGGGCGGTGGCTACACCTTC. This translates into CASKRDRGGGYTF. Filled out from reference TRBV19 and TRBJ1-2, the complete variable domain reads DGGITQSPKYLFRKEGQNVTLSCEQNLNHDAMYWYRQDPGQGLRLIYYSQIVNDFQKGDIAEGYSVSREKKESFPLTVTSAQKNPTAFYLCASKRDRGGGYTFGSGTRLTVV.

This clonotype was detected a few times. The chain links TRBV25-1 to TRBJ1-1; D is perhaps TRBD1 (5 bases). CDR1 MGHDK and CDR2 SYGVNS come from the germline V gene. Trimming pared 5 bases from V and 8 bases from J, leaving 12 bases between. CDR3 size: 12 residues. CDR3 protein: CASSLKGIEAFF. CDR3 nucleotides: TGTGCCAGCAGTCTCAAGGGGATCGAAGCTTTCTTT.

The table lists this clonotype with a few counts. The rearrangement joins TRBV7-9 to TRBJ1-2; no reliable D call. The CDR3 has 11 amino acids. Germline loops: CDR1 SEHNR, CDR2 FQNEAQ (reference sequence). Trimming left V 2 bases short and J 12 bases short, with 10 bases between. CDR3 loop: CASSLQAAHTF. As DNA, the CDR3 is TGTGCCAGCAGCTTACAGGCCGCGCACACCTTC.

V is TRBV6-5 and J is TRBJ1-1; tentative D call: TRBD1 (5 bases). Germline CDR1 reads MNHEY; CDR2 reads SVGAGI. V shed 2 bases and J shed 8 bases, with 9 bases lying between them. The CDR3 consists of 12 residues. The CDR3 here is CASSYGAAEAFF. The DNA of the CDR3 is TGTGCCAGCAGTTACGGGGCTGCGGAAGCTTTCTTT.

The rearrangement uses TRBV12-3 or TRBV12-4 and TRBJ2-1; TRBD2 is a possible D gene (5 bases). Trimming removed 4 bases from V and 6 bases from J, with 13 bases in between. This CDR3 contains 14 residues. In DNA form, the CDR3 reads TGTGCCAGCAGTTGGGATGGAGGAACCAATGAGCAGTTCTTC. Translation: CASSWDGGTNEQFF.

This clonotype appeared many times. J is TRBJ2-7 and V is TRBV7-2; possibly TRBD2 for D (5 bases). V dropped 1 base and J dropped 6 bases, with 16 bases sitting between them. The V gene's germline CDR1 is SGHTA and CDR2 FQGNSA. The CDR3 sequence is 15 residues long. Here the CDR3 DNA reads TGTGCCAGCAGCTTAGGCCACGGGAAGGGAAGCGAGCAGTACTTC. Translated, it gives CASSLGHGKGSEQYF.

This clonotype was detected ten times or more. The gene calls are TRBV11-2 and TRBJ2-1; D is undetermined. This CDR3 is 14 amino acids long. V gave up 5 bases and J gave up 4 bases, with 12 bases separating them. CDR1 is SGHAT and CDR2 is FQNNGV in the germline V gene. Here the CDR3 DNA reads TGTGCCAGCAGCGCCACCAGATCGTACAATGAGCAGTTCTTC. Translation: CASSATRSYNEQFF.

The table lists this clonotype with a few counts. The rearrangement joins TRBV12-3 or TRBV12-4 to TRBJ2-1; 10 bases match TRBD2. The CDR3 has 16 amino acids. The trim removed 1 base at V and 5 bases at J, leaving 5 bases unmatched. The CDR3 sequence is CASSLELAGLNNEQFF. For the CDR3, the DNA is TGTGCCAGCAGTTTAGAACTAGCGGGGCTCAACAATGAGCAGTTCTTC.

This chain links TRBV28 with TRBJ2-3; D might be TRBD1 or TRBD2, each matching 6 bases. V was cut by 2 bases and J by 5 bases, with 8 bases left in between. This CDR3 is 13 amino acids long. Germline assignment: CDR1 MDHEN and CDR2 SYDVKM. CDR3 nucleotides: TGTGCCAGCAGTTTAGGGGGGCAAGATACGCAGTATTTT. Translating gives CASSLGGQDTQYF.

Many counts were recorded for this clonotype. The J gene is TRBJ2-3, the V gene TRBV6-5; 7 bases line up with TRBD2. CDR3 length: 15 residues. CDR1 is MNHEY, CDR2 SVGAGI, per germline. V gave up 0 bases and J gave up 6 bases; unmatched junction bases: 6. The CDR3 region is CASSYSRLADDTQYF. The CDR3 DNA reads as TGTGCCAGCAGTTACTCCCGACTAGCCGACGATACGCAGTATTTT.

This clonotype showed up just a few times. This chain uses TRBV3-1 with TRBJ2-7; D is uncertain. Per germline, CDR1 LGHDT and CDR2 YNNKEL (reference sequence). V lost 0 bases and J 0 bases, leaving 9 bases between the germline ends. The CDR3 runs to 15 residues. CDR3: CASSQEDESSYEQYF. CDR3 sequence (DNA): TGTGCCAGCAGCCAAGAAGACGAGAGCTCCTACGAGCAGTACTTC.

V and J are TRBV5-6 and TRBJ2-7; D possibly corresponds to TRBD1 (6 bases). This CDR3 contains 16 residues. V dropped 5 bases and J dropped 3 bases, with 21 bases sitting between them. Germline V gene sequence: CDR1 SGHDT, CDR2 YYEEEE. This CDR3 is CASRHYFRDIVYEQYF. The DNA for the CDR3 is TGTGCCAGCAGGCATTATTTCCGGGACATTGTCTACGAGCAGTACTTC.

The genes are TRBV5-4 and TRBJ2-3, with 8 nucleotides matching TRBD2. Germline V CDR1 and CDR2: SGHNT, YYREEE (reference sequence). After removal of 4 bases from V and 0 bases from J, the junction contained 4 bases not matched to a gene. The CDR3 consists of 15 residues. In DNA form, the CDR3 reads TGTGCCAGCAGCCGGGGGGGACAAAGCACAGATACGCAGTATTTT. Translating gives CASSRGGQSTDTQYF.

Only a few counts were recorded for this clonotype. The J gene is TRBJ2-5, the V gene TRBV3-1; 11 bases map to TRBD2. The CDR3 totals 17 residues. Germline values: CDR1 LGHDT, CDR2 YNNKEL (reference sequence). Trimming at V came to 0 bases and at J to 5 bases, leaving 8 bases not matched to a gene. In nucleotides, the CDR3 is TGTGCCAGCAGCCAAGATATAGCGGGAGGGCCTGAGGAGACCCAGTACTTC. Translating it yields CASSQDIAGGPEETQYF.

This clonotype was found a few times. The chain uses TRBV29-1 and TRBJ2-1; 7 bases fit TRBD1. The germline gives CDR1 SQVTM, CDR2 ANQGSEA. J gave up 0 bases and V 2 bases, and 7 bases lay outside the gene matches. The CDR3 loop spans 16 amino acids. This CDR3 reads CSVESPTGVSYNEQFF. CDR3 coding DNA: TGCAGCGTTGAATCCCCAACAGGGGTCTCCTACAATGAGCAGTTCTTC.